This T cell receptor (beta chain) was sequenced during a study of cytomegalovirus exposure and HLA in healthy donors (dated by TCRdb to about 2017). Broadly, across the study: In an earlier analysis of around 540 of the donors, about 270 Gb of sequence data and just under 120 million unique TCR beta sequences from 150 million to 200 million T cells were reported. Using immunosequencing, the study profiled T cell repertoires from about 610 subjects and related those repertoires to cytomegalovirus serostatus. HLA typing included class I and class II loci at four-digit resolution. An early release covering roughly 640 HLA-typed donors comprised roughly 300 gigabases of sequencing data and around 80 million unique TCR sequences. Besides the first cohort of roughly 700 subjects, a separate validation cohort made up of some 110 different subjects was used. Of the roughly 410 genotyped donors, 75% to 85% were placed in the genetic ancestry cluster associated with self-reported Caucasian donors. A later genetic analysis took genome-wide SNP genotypes for about 55% of the roughly 670 donors and used that subset as a discovery cohort. Every discovery cohort repertoire had been produced on one sequencing platform. The study aimed to test whether signatures of past pathogen exposure could be identified by cataloging public T cell receptors. High-throughput TCR immunosequencing, statistical association of individual TCRs with disease status, and machine learning were combined to predict cytomegalovirus infection status. Donor age, sex, ethnicity and CMV serostatus were compiled alongside the repertoire data. Rather than using new phenotypic data, the later analysis identified candidate immune exposures from TCR beta sequences and from how often those sequences occurred across donors. To decide whether each TCR beta V gene segment behaved as functional or pseudogenic, an earlier analysis of nearly 600 of the donors relied on high-throughput TCR beta sequencing. Across under 500 genotyped donors of the cohort, an average of about 220,000 unique TCR beta nucleotide sequences per donor were sequenced, and 15% to 20% of those sequences were non-productive. The number of typed donors differed by locus: about 629-640 for A, B, C, DRB1 and DQB1; 522 for DQA1; 606 for DPA1; and about 450 for DPB1. A later analysis re-analyzed previously published TCR beta repertoires from about 600 donors and added high-resolution HLA genotyping to study TCR occurrence patterns. Roughly 5 DR-DQ haplotypes were handled as single units for association and clustering, since linkage in the cohort was strong.

Counted from cysteine to phenylalanine, this CDR3 has 16 amino acids. Only the CDR3 DNA stays, 48 bases, in frame from base 1. V is clipped by 6 bases and J by 1 base, and the sequence between their germline boundaries is 19 bases long. Looking up the germline V gene (reference sequence) yields CDR1 MNHEY and CDR2 SMNVEV. This clone was observed a few times. The specificity of this receptor is unknown. No base quality information exists; no much larger clone differs at one position. Library generation was performed with the immunoSEQ multiplex PCR assay. For the multiplex PCR, a mixture combining 60 forward primers for TCR Vbeta segments and 13 reverse primers for TCR Jbeta segments was used. A multiplex PCR assay on genomic DNA amplified the CDR3 region of rearranged TCR beta genes. The Illumina HiSeq System was used to sequence the amplified TCR beta libraries as 87-base-pair reads. The authors' analysis ran thus. A later analysis tallied roughly 78 million unique TCR beta chains across the 600 to 700 repertoires, and approximately 11 million of those chains were shared by two or more donors. A nearest-neighbor algorithm error-corrected the raw reads and collapsed the reads into unique sequences, merging closely related sequences to remove PCR and sequencing errors. V, D and J gene segments were assigned by aligning CDR3 sequences to IMGT reference sequences. For a sequence to be retained, a match of at least six nucleotides was required to both a V gene segment and a J gene segment. Rearrangements were classified as productive when the CDR3 lacked stop codons and remained in frame with V and J, and all other rearrangements were classified as non-productive. CDR3 was defined by IMGT convention, running from the second conserved V-encoded cysteine to the conserved J-encoded phenylalanine. The earlier analysis of a few hundred of the donors excluded sequences that lacked an unambiguous match to a single V gene segment. An earlier analysis of some 500 of the donors classified V segments as functional when productive rearrangements were above 56.7% and as segregating when the standard deviation between donors was above 5%. A statistical classification framework was developed to diagnose cytomegalovirus status using the catalog of TCR beta chain sequences. A later analysis assigned V and J genes by comparing TCR nucleotide sequences with IMGT/GENE-DB human TR gene sequences. In a later analysis, CDR3 sequences and most-parsimonious VDJ recombination scenarios were assigned using the TCRdist pipeline. A later analysis defined each TCR beta chain by its CDR3 amino acid sequence plus V-gene family, and excluded reads lacking a unique V-gene family. To address suspected cross-contamination and a sequencing artifact, a later analysis removed roughly 640 highly shared, low-generation-probability nucleotide sequences. In a later analysis, a clonal expansion index for each public chain was calculated from normalized within-repertoire ranks of inferred template counts. A later analysis computed generation probabilities with a VDJ recombination model fitted to out-of-frame rearrangements, and checked the results against IGoR. In a later analysis, TCR-TCR, TCR-HLA and TCR-CMV co-occurrence was scored with hypergeometric tests, and a repertoire-size bias correction was applied to TCR pairs. False discovery rates were estimated in a later analysis by permuting HLA or CMV assignments 20 times. In a later analysis, co-occurring TCRs were grouped using DBSCAN, with TCRdist sequence similarity added in when clustering inside HLA-allele-positive subsets. For co-occurrence clustering, repertoires with fewer than 30,000 or more than 120,000 public chains were excluded, along with 4 to 6 repertoires with anomalous nucleotide sharing. TCRdb provides this immuneACCESS table in a form limited to in-frame rearrangements. Some clones are lacking; in checked studies, under half of them reflect an unresolved V gene, and why the rest are absent is not known. V and J calls plus clone size are reproduced from that table; the DNA served to infer D and trimming. The sample records roughly 120,000 clones, 60% to 75% of which are singletons. Together, the top ten hold around 4% of the sample.

The cohort comprised fewer than 700 healthy bone marrow donors. At the time of sampling, all cohort members were nominally healthy, though unrecorded immune exposures were likely present. The donor was CMV seropositive and was included in the group of almost 300 seropositive cohort members. A peripheral blood sample was provided by each donor, and peripheral blood mononuclear cells were used for TCR beta sequencing. The Qiagen DNeasy Blood Extraction Kit was used to extract genomic DNA from the blood cell samples. Beyond this particular receptor, the publication reports: A cluster of highly shared sequence variants was judged likely to be a technical artifact of the sequencing pipeline. When HLA alleles, especially DR and DQ, strongly co-occurred, attributing TCR associations to individual alleles was difficult. In a later genetic analysis, a missense DCLRE1C variant was associated with V-gene and J-gene trimming of TCR beta chains, and the association was replicated in an independent cohort. Presence/absence analyses assumed roughly uniform sequencing depth across donors, an assumption that may not hold. In an earlier analysis of fewer than 700 of the donors, most TCR beta V segments appeared in productive rearrangements about 87% or about 30% of the time, broadly matching IMGT annotations. A later genetic analysis reported fewer N-insertions in productive TCRs among donors in an Asian-associated ancestry cluster than the 666-donor mean. According to a later analysis, parvovirus B19, influenza, CMV and Epstein-Barr virus appeared linked to several top co-occurrence clusters. A further reported finding was that TCR beta sequences accurately predicted the HLA-A and HLA-B alleles for most subjects in the first cohort. Some IMGT-functional V segments, including TRBV6-2 and TRBV6-3, could not be distinguished by the 87-base-pair reads and were therefore excluded. Some 15 rarely observed V segments, including chromosome 9 orphons, were excluded from the earlier analysis of almost 600 of the donors because counts were too low. Linkage disequilibrium might explain the correlated functional status among segregating V segments, but an unknown experimental factor could not be excluded. Because HLA typing was missing for some donors at each locus, association tests included only the typed subset. The classifier was reported to diagnose cytomegalovirus status with high specificity and sensitivity in both the original cohort and the validation cohort. For the cohort, immune exposure information was limited to CMV serostatus. The authors suggested that the approach could potentially be generalized to other disease states and immunological phenotypes. In vitro tests confirmed that a few of the cytomegalovirus-associated TCR beta chains recognize cytomegalovirus antigens. Most CMV-associated TCR beta chains appeared to be HLA-restricted in a later analysis, and the HLA associations seemed to be driven largely by CMV exposure. The study gave a list of about 150 TCR beta chains associated with cytomegalovirus. Most TCR sequences were seen in very few donors, while some public TCRs were found in many individuals. In a later analysis, HLA-associated TCR beta chains were found to be more clonally expanded and to have lower generation probabilities than equally common non-associated chains. This cohort had only TCR beta chains sequenced, and the lack of alpha or paired-chain data limited which features could be detected. At a false discovery rate of 0.05, a later analysis linked fewer than 20,000 TCR beta sequences to specific HLA alleles. In a later analysis, TCR association rates were found to vary across HLA loci, with the most associated TCRs seen for DRB1 alleles and the fewest for HLA-C alleles.

The sample comprised PBMCs. The rearrangement combines TRBV27 with TRBJ2-7; perhaps TRBD1 is the D gene, with 6 bases matching. The clonotype was recovered from a woman aged 50 to 65 in good health and CMV-seropositive. The CDR3 sequence is CASSRRGTLISYEQYF. The DNA sequence is as follows: TGTGCCAGCAGCCGAAGGGGGACACTAATTTCCTACGAGCAGTACTTC.